This T cell receptor (beta chain) was found in a study of blood T cell repertoires in COVID-19. As for the study in general: The origin of the acute and convalescent COVID-19 samples was the United States, Italy and Spain. The cDNA or gDNA used as material had been derived from T cells, B-cell-depleted T cells, or PBMCs.

Here immunoSEQ multiplex PCR was the method, and the copy in TCRdb shows in-frame clones only, minus some. The sample includes 15,000 to 25,000 clones, 60% to 85% of them seen just once. This sequence was found in an elderly man with acute or convalescent COVID-19. The sequencing sample was made of peripheral blood.

CDR3 residues: CASSLVTVTWGNQPQHF. The CDR3 coding sequence is TGTGCCAGCAGTTTGGTGACAGTTACTTGGGGCAATCAGCCCCAGCATTTT. The rearrangement joins TRBV28 to TRBJ1-5, with TRBD1 as a possible D gene (5 bases). The length of the CDR3 is 17 residues. The germline V and J ends were trimmed by 3 bases and 2 bases, with 17 bases remaining between them. Germline CDR1 reads MDHEN; CDR2 reads SYDVKM.